This entry lists 20 T cell receptor beta chains sequenced from one sample in a study of long-term antiretroviral therapy in people with HIV. Sequencing used immunoSEQ v3.0 at survey level. The data were produced by immunoSEQ multiplex PCR, yet TCRdb's version contains in-frame clones alone and is incomplete. This sample yields tens of thousands of clones, of which roughly 85% are seen a single time; 4.4% belongs to the top ten. The source was unsorted PBMCs, collected about 3.5 years after starting antiretroviral therapy. All receptors derive from a man between 18 and 29 years old with HIV.

This clone was observed once. The rearrangement uses TRBV11-2 and TRBJ2-7; no reliable D call. Germline V gene sequence: CDR1 SGHAT, CDR2 FQNNGV. The CDR3 consists of 12 residues. Trimming stripped 1 base from V and 9 bases from J, with 10 bases between. CDR3 nucleotides: TGTGCCAGCAGCTTAGGTGGTACCGGGCAGTACTTC. It translates to CASSLGGTGQYF.

V gene TRBV10-3 combines with J gene TRBJ2-5; TRBD1 might be the D (6 bases). Trimming pared 8 bases from V and 3 bases from J, leaving 13 bases between. CDR3 length equals 13 residues. Germline values: CDR1 ENHRY, CDR2 SYGVKD. The CDR3 loop is CAIGLQGEETQYF. Here the CDR3 DNA reads TGTGCCATCGGATTACAGGGAGAAGAGACCCAGTACTTC.

CDR3 in DNA: TGTGCCAGCAGCCCGTCGTGGGCGAACACTGAAGCTTTCTTT. It yields the protein CASSPSWANTEAFF. The chain links TRBV9 to TRBJ1-1; D is uncertain. The CDR3 is 14 residues long. Germline CDR1 is SGDLS and CDR2 is YYNGEE. Trimming removed 4 bases from V and 1 base from J, with 11 bases in between.

V and J are TRBV4-3 and TRBJ2-7; 7 bases align to TRBD2. The CDR3 has 17 amino acids. V lost 0 bases, J lost 2 bases, and 10 bases stayed unmatched. The germline V gene has CDR1 LGHNA and CDR2 YSLEER. CDR3 region: CASSQEALAALTYEQYF. Here the CDR3 DNA reads TGCGCCAGCAGCCAAGAAGCCCTAGCGGCCTTAACCTACGAGCAGTACTTC.

The J gene is TRBJ2-2, the V gene TRBV7-8, with D perhaps matching TRBD2 (5 bases). The CDR3 sequence is 14 residues long. V lost 3 bases and J lost 2, with 7 bases in between. Germline V gene data show CDR1 as SGHVS and CDR2 as FQNEAQ. CDR3 amino acids: CASSFGVNTGELFF. CDR3 nucleotides: TGTGCCAGCAGCTTCGGGGTTAACACCGGGGAGCTGTTTTTT.

The chain is built from TRBV19 and TRBJ2-7; 11 bases agree with TRBD1. The germline CDR1 and CDR2 sequences are LNHDA and SQIVND (reference sequence). This CDR3 contains 14 residues. The J segment lost 3 bases and the V segment lost 3 bases, leaving 1 base of the junction unmatched. The CDR3 here is CASSIGTGGYEQYF. CDR3 coding DNA: TGTGCCAGTAGTATTGGGACAGGGGGCTACGAGCAGTACTTC.

This chain's CDR3 is CASSYPGTGETQYF. The DNA for the CDR3 is TGTGCCAGCAGTTATCCAGGGACCGGGGAGACCCAGTACTTC. The rearrangement uses TRBV6-5 and TRBJ2-5; D could derive from TRBD1 or TRBD2 (5 bases each). CDR3 length: 14 residues. CDR1 and CDR2 from the germline V gene are MNHEY and SVGAGI. Trimming cost V 3 bases and J 5 bases, with 13 bases left between them.

This chain joins TRBV19 and TRBJ1-2, with a weak D call TRBD1 (5 bases). The ends were cut back, 2 bases at V and 6 bases at J, with 16 bases in the middle. This CDR3 is 15 amino acids long. Germline V gene sequence: CDR1 LNHDA, CDR2 SQIVND (reference sequence). CDR3 sequence reads: CASSIKIGGSDGYTF. The CDR3 DNA reads as TGTGCCAGTAGTATAAAGATCGGGGGGTCGGATGGCTACACCTTC.

The J gene is TRBJ1-1, the V gene TRBV4-1; tentative D call: TRBD1 (5 bases). Germline loops: CDR1 MGHRA, CDR2 YSYEKL. Trimming removed 4 bases at V and 4 bases at J, with 13 bases between. This CDR3 has 14 residues. The CDR3 here is CASSPDTVLTEAFF. CDR3 nucleotide sequence: TGCGCCAGCAGCCCGGACACTGTTCTCACTGAAGCTTTCTTT.

This clone is medium-sized. The chain employs TRBV10-3 and TRBJ2-2; D gene unclear. This CDR3 region has 18 residues. The V end was cut by 0 bases, the J end by 0 bases, with 14 bases between. CDR1 ENHRY and CDR2 SYGVKD come from the germline V gene. In DNA form, the CDR3 reads TGTGCCATCAGTGAGTCCCTAGGACGTCGAGCGAACACCGGGGAGCTGTTTTTT. Translation gives CAISESLGRRANTGELFF.

The V call is TRBV19, the J call TRBJ1-2, with D hard to call. This CDR3 region has 14 residues. Germline CDR1 reads LNHDA; CDR2 reads SQIVND (reference sequence). The germline V and J ends were trimmed by 6 bases and 0 bases, with 11 bases remaining between them. The CDR3 here is CASSTTTANYGYTF. CDR3 bases: TGTGCCAGTAGCACAACAACTGCTAACTATGGCTACACCTTC. Variable domain in full (rest from reference TRBV19 and TRBJ1-2): DGGITQSPKYLFRKEGQNVTLSCEQNLNHDAMYWYRQDPGQGLRLIYYSQIVNDFQKGDIAEGYSVSREKKESFPLTVTSAQKNPTAFYLCASSTTTANYGYTFGSGTRLTVV.

The V and J genes are TRBV11-1 and TRBJ1-2, with TRBD1 matching 7 bases. This CDR3 contains 16 residues. Germline V CDR1 and CDR2: SGHAT, FQDESV (reference sequence). J lost 5 bases, V lost 4 bases, and 13 bases had no gene match. CDR3 residues: CASSSGATGLEYGYTF. The CDR3 nucleotides read TGTGCCAGCAGCTCTGGGGCGACAGGGCTGGAGTATGGCTACACCTTC.

This chain joins TRBV4-1 and TRBJ2-2, with no clear D. Germline V gene lookup returns CDR1 MGHRA and CDR2 YSYEKL. The CDR3 length is 12 residues. V shed 6 bases and J shed 6 bases, with 8 bases lying between them. CDR3 protein: CASSPRPGELFF. CDR3 sequence (DNA): TGCGCCAGCAGTCCGAGGCCCGGGGAGCTGTTTTTT.

This clone occurred once. CDR3 sequence: CASSHLADSSGTGELFF. CDR3 sequence (DNA): TGTGCCAGCAGCCATCTAGCGGATTCTTCTGGCACCGGGGAGCTGTTTTTT. The gene calls are TRBV9 and TRBJ2-2; 7 bases line up with TRBD2. The CDR3 loop spans 17 amino acids. Trimming at V came to 4 bases and at J to 4 bases, leaving 13 bases not matched to a gene. Germline V gene sequence: CDR1 SGDLS, CDR2 YYNGEE.

The chain carries TRBV10-3 and TRBJ1-1; TRBD1 matches 7 bases. The J segment lost 0 bases and the V segment lost 2 bases, leaving 9 bases of the junction unmatched. Per the germline V gene, CDR1 is ENHRY and CDR2 is SYGVKD. The CDR3 is made up of 17 amino acids. Written as DNA, the CDR3 is TGTGCCATCAGTGAGCCACGGACAGGCGAGGTGAACACTGAAGCTTTCTTT. It encodes CAISEPRTGEVNTEAFF.

CDR3 in DNA: TGTGCCAGCAGATCTTCTGGGACCGGGCATAGGGAATATGGCTACACCTTC. This encodes CASRSSGTGHREYGYTF. The chain uses TRBV28 and TRBJ1-2, with D possibly being TRBD1 (5 bases). This CDR3 has 17 residues. V was cut by 6 bases and J by 5 bases, with 25 bases left in between. Per germline, CDR1 MDHEN and CDR2 SYDVKM.

The gene calls are TRBV6-1 and TRBJ1-1, with 7 bases aligning to TRBD1. Germline CDR1 and CDR2: MNHNS and SASEGT. The CDR3 totals 16 residues. With 2 bases clipped from V and 0 bases from J, the junction kept 6 bases outside the gene matches. CDR3 region: CASSELGDRLNTEAFF. The CDR3 DNA sequence: TGTGCCAGCAGTGAATTGGGGGACAGACTGAACACTGAAGCTTTCTTT.

This chain links TRBV28 with TRBJ1-2, with 10 bases identical to TRBD1. CDR1 MDHEN and CDR2 SYDVKM come from the germline V gene. Trimming at V came to 8 bases and at J to 4 bases, leaving 7 bases not matched to a gene. This CDR3 region has 14 residues. The CDR3 is CASGGTGAIYGYTF. The CDR3 region has the DNA TGTGCCAGCGGGGGGACAGGGGCTATCTATGGCTACACCTTC.

The V and J genes are TRBV6-1 and TRBJ1-2; D ambiguous. Trimming removed 6 bases from V and 0 bases from J, with 14 bases in between. Looked up from germline, CDR1 is MNHNS and CDR2 is SASEGT. This CDR3 comprises 15 residues. CDR3 DNA: TGTGCCAGCAGCATCGCCCGGGGAGCTAACTATGGCTACACCTTC. Its translation: CASSIARGANYGYTF.

J is TRBJ2-1 and V is TRBV5-4; D is undetermined. The germline CDR1 and CDR2 sequences are SGHNT and YYREEE (reference sequence). V was shortened by 3 bases and J by 7 bases, with 17 bases between the two germline ends. The CDR3 sequence is 15 residues long. For the CDR3, the DNA is TGTGCCAGCAGCTCCCTACTTACACAAGGGAATGAGCAGTTCTTC. Protein sequence: CASSSLLTQGNEQFF.